Listed below are T cell receptor beta chains from one sample, sequenced in a study of cytomegalovirus exposure and HLA in healthy donors. TCRdb's copy holds only in-frame clones and misses some; the assay was immunoSEQ multiplex PCR. The sample shows about 160,000 clones, 68% of them seen only once. Sequencing was carried out using PBMCs. These receptors were taken from a man aged 50-59 years in good health and CMV-seronegative. CDR3s include the opening cysteine and the closing phenylalanine or tryptophan. D genes are given only for firm matches. Expanded clones are given a class, and other clones once, few, many or no size at all.

v_call	j_call	clone_size	d_call	cdr3_aa	cdr3_nt
TRBV21-1	TRBJ2-2	few	NA	CASSKHQGRLIEGNTGELFF	TGTGCCAGCAGCAAACACCAAGGCAGGCTAATCGAAGGGAACACCGGGGAGCTGTTTTTT
TRBV10-3	TRBJ1-1	NA	NA	CAISESLNTEAFF	TGTGCCATCAGTGAGTCCTTGAACACTGAAGCTTTCTTT
TRBV27	TRBJ2-7	NA	NA	CASSLSGNTGYEQYF	TGTGCCAGCAGTTTATCGGGTAATACGGGGTACGAGCAGTACTTC
TRBV27	TRBJ1-1	NA	TRBD1	CASSQRTGSNTEAFF	TGTGCCAGCAGTCAACGGACAGGGTCGAACACTGAAGCTTTCTTT
TRBV5-6	TRBJ2-7	NA	NA	CASSLWASYEQYF	TGTGCCAGCAGCTTGTGGGCTTCCTACGAGCAGTACTTC
TRBV7-9	TRBJ2-5	once	TRBD1	CASSLVGRGQETQYF	TGTGCCAGCAGCTTAGTTGGCAGGGGGCAAGAGACCCAGTACTTC
TRBV19	TRBJ2-5	NA	TRBD2	CASSIGTSGEETQYF	TGTGCCAGTAGTATCGGGACTAGCGGGGAAGAGACCCAGTACTTC
TRBV10-3	TRBJ1-5	NA	NA	CASQGRGNQPQHF	TGTGCCTCTCAGGGCCGCGGCAATCAGCCCCAGCATTTT
TRBV7-9	TRBJ1-4	NA	NA	CASSRGGANEKLFF	TGTGCCAGCAGCCGGGGGGGAGCGAATGAAAAACTGTTTTTT
TRBV25-1	TRBJ1-2	NA	NA	CASSDTGSYGYTF	TGTGCCAGCAGTGACACGGGAAGCTATGGCTACACCTTC